This TCR beta chain was profiled in a study of T-cell memory formation after mild COVID-19 (dated by TCRdb to the early 2020s). Regarding the complete study: TCR sequence clusters from the two donors were found to be largely donor specific. In a couple of donors, T-cell clones that expanded and contracted after mild COVID-19 were tracked by sequencing TCRalpha and TCRbeta repertoires over time. Two young, previously healthy adult volunteers made up the cohort, one male and one female.

The CDR3, from cysteine to phenylalanine, totals 13 residues. Only CDR3 DNA is held: 39 bases, read in frame from base 1. The germline V gene specifies SGHTA as CDR1 and FQGTGA as CDR2. For this chain, trimming is 5 bases at the V end and 4 bases at the J end, and the number of junction bases without a gene match is 3. About this clonotype: It lacks a known antigen. No qualities accompany the bases; no much larger clone lies one base away.

The sequencing machine was an Illumina NovaSeq 6000. cDNA libraries for TCRalpha and TCRbeta were prepared by 5'RACE using constant-segment primers, with sample barcodes and unique molecular identifiers added. RNA was extracted from every sample with Trizol reagent. The libraries were amplified in two PCR steps, and the second step added a second sample barcode and Illumina TruSeq adapters. Libraries were sequenced on an Illumina NovaSeq with 2 x 150 bp paired-end reads. Concerning the study's data processing: Reads were demultiplexed and collapsed into UMI-guided consensus sequences with migec v1.2.7. Using mixcr v2.1.11, UMI consensuses were aligned to TRA and TRB V and J templates and then assembled into clonotypes. A clonotype was counted as expanded or contracted only if both edgeR and NoisET called the change significant, with noise models trained on biological replicates. For edgeR calls, the thresholds were a false discovery rate-adjusted p below 0.01 and a log2 fold-change of 1. As an exploratory analysis of dynamics, max-normalized trajectories of the 1000 most abundant clonotypes were examined with PCA combined with hierarchical clustering. Separately sequenced CD4+ and CD8+ repertoires were used to assign a CD4 or CD8 phenotype to each responding clone. TCRdb passed the public sequencing reads through fastp at Q25 and MiXCR, retaining productive beta sequences. Entries that share a CDR3 protein sequence are merged under the most common genes and DNA. V and J calls and clone size were set by TCRdb, not the authors. This sample is represented by about 150,000 distinct CDR3 sequences; around 13% of them were singletons. About 14% of the sample goes to the ten largest clones.

PBMCs were isolated by Ficoll-Paque density gradient centrifugation. The study at large found these results: Contracting CD4+ clones were found mainly in CM and EM memory subsets, while CD8+ clones were enriched in EMRA. Some responding clones were detected in pre-infection memory, which suggested that pre-existing cross-reactive memory T cells had joined the SARS-CoV-2 response. Clones that contracted from day 15 to 85 showed balanced CD4/CD8 phenotypes, whereas a second wave of clones that expanded from day 15 to 37 leaned towards CD4+. SARS-CoV-2 specificity was not confirmed for the second-wave clones peaking on day 37. The study covered only two mild cases, and larger cohorts including severe cases with pre-infection samples were considered necessary.

The chain couples TRBV7-3 to TRBJ1-2; a stretch of 8 junction bases matches TRBD1. Sequencing input: PBMCs or a T cell subset sorted from them (not recorded which). The origin of this receptor is an adult woman who had mild COVID-19 (a few samples of this study predate the infection). The sample titles of this study are shuffled in the database, so cell type and time point are left out; the donor was told from shared clones. The CDR3 amino acid sequence is: CASSHGQGYGYTF. The sequenced DNA is TGTGCCAGCAGCCACGGACAGGGCTATGGCTACACCTTC.